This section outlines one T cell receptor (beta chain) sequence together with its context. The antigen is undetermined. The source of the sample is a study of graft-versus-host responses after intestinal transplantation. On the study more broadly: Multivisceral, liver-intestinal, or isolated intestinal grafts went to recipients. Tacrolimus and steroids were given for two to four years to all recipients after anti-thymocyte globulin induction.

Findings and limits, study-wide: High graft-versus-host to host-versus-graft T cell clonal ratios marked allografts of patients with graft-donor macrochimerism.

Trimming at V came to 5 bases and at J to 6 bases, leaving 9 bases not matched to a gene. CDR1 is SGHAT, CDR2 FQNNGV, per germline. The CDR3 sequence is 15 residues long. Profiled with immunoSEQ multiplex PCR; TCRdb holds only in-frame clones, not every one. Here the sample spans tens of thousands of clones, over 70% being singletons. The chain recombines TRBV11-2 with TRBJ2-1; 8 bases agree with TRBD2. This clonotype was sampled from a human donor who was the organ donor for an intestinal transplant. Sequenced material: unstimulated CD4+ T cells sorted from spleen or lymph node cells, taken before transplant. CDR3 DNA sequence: TGTGCCAGCAGCCAAGCCAGCGGGGGAAGCAATGAGCAGTTCTTC. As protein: CASSQASGGSNEQFF. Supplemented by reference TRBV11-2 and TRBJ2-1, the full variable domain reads EAGVAQSPRYKIIEKRQSVAFWCNPISGHATLYWYQQILGQGPKLLIQFQNNGVVDDSQLPKDRFSAERLKGVDSTLKIQPAKLEDSAVYLCASSQASGGSNEQFFGPGTRLTVL.